A single sample gave rise to the 32 T cell receptor beta chains below, sequenced in a study of blood T cell repertoires in COVID-19. Sequenced by immunoSEQ multiplex PCR; TCRdb stores in-frame clones only, minus some. Of tens of thousands of clones listed, approximately 80% were seen once; the top ten hold roughly 5%. Sequencing was performed on peripheral blood. These receptors were collected from a man aged 45-65 years with active COVID-19.

The count of this clone is one. CDR3 DNA: TGTGCCAGCAGCCCCTCGTTTGCGGGGGCCTACAATGAGCAGTTCTTC. Translating it yields CASSPSFAGAYNEQFF. This chain connects TRBV7-9 to TRBJ2-1; 7 nucleotides agree with TRBD2. V trimming: 5 bases; J trimming: 2 bases; junction bases outside the gene matches: 9. Germline V gene data show CDR1 as SEHNR and CDR2 as FQNEAQ (reference sequence). The CDR3 is made up of 16 amino acids.

The sample holds a few counts of this clone. This chain connects TRBV28 to TRBJ2-3; D remains unclear. Trimming removed 5 bases from V and 1 base from J, with 13 bases in between. The CDR3 spans 15 residues. Germline CDR1 and CDR2: MDHEN and SYDVKM. Written as DNA, the CDR3 is TGTGCCAGCAGTGAGCACGTGTTGGGCACAGATACGCAGTATTTT. Protein product: CASSEHVLGTDTQYF.

The chain combines TRBV14 with TRBJ2-3; TRBD2 agrees at 12 bases. The CDR3 is 17 amino acids. In germline, CDR1 is SGHDN, CDR2 FVKESK. V lost 0 bases, J lost 4 bases, and 5 bases stayed unmatched. CDR3 nucleotides: TGTGCCAGCAGCCAAGATGAACTAGCGGGAGGAGCAGATACGCAGTATTTT. Translated, it gives CASSQDELAGGADTQYF. Looking up the rest from reference TRBV14 and TRBJ2-3 gives the full variable domain: EAGVTQFPSHSVIEKGQTVTLRCDPISGHDNLYWYRRVMGKEIKFLLHFVKESKQDESGMPNNRFLAERTGGTYSTLKVQPAELEDSGVYFCASSQDELAGGADTQYFGPGTRLTVL.

The rearrangement uses TRBV6-5 and TRBJ2-1; 10 bases align to TRBD2. Germline V CDR1 and CDR2: MNHEY, SVGAGI. The V segment lost 2 bases and the J segment 4 bases; nucleotides outside the gene matches: 5. The CDR3 sequence is 16 residues long. CDR3 residues: CASSYRRTSGYNEQFF. For the CDR3, the DNA is TGTGCCAGCAGTTACCGCAGGACTAGCGGATACAATGAGCAGTTCTTC.

This clone appeared a few times. V and J are TRBV25-1 and TRBJ2-1; 10 positions match TRBD2. V dropped 5 bases and J dropped 8; count of bases not matched to a gene: 18. The V gene's germline CDR1 is MGHDK and CDR2 SYGVNS. The CDR3 length is 18 residues. The CDR3 region has the DNA TGTGCCAGCAGTAACCCCCCCATACTAGCGGGACCGGACGATGAGCAGTTCTTC. Translation gives CASSNPPILAGPDDEQFF. Full variable domain (remainder filled in from reference TRBV25-1 and TRBJ2-1): EADIYQTPRYLVIGTGKKITLECSQTMGHDKMYWYQQDPGMELHLIHYSYGVNSTEKGDLSSESTVSRIRTEHFPLTLESARPSHTSQYLCASSNPPILAGPDDEQFFGPGTRLTVL.

There are a few counts of this clone. The genes are TRBV5-1 and TRBJ1-3; no firm D call. The CDR3 is made up of 16 amino acids. Between the trimmed V and J ends, which lost 4 bases and 0 bases, there was a span of 14 bases. Germline V CDR1 and CDR2: SGHRS, YFSETQ. This CDR3 is CASSPGEVLSGNTIYF. CDR3 bases: TGCGCCAGCAGCCCCGGGGAGGTGCTCTCTGGAAACACCATATATTTT.

V usage is TRBV6-2 or TRBV6-3 and J usage is TRBJ2-7, with TRBD1 identical over 7 bases. This CDR3 has 13 amino acids. V dropped 0 bases and J dropped 9; count of bases not matched to a gene: 5. Germline CDR1 MNHEY, CDR2 SVGEGT. Here the CDR3 DNA reads TGTGCCAGCAGTTACTCGACAGGGATCGGGCAGTACTTC. Translating it yields CASSYSTGIGQYF.

The CDR3 loop reads CASSLGDYDTQYF. CDR3 in DNA: TGTGCCAGCAGCTTGGGGGACTACGATACGCAGTATTTT. The rearrangement links TRBV5-5 to TRBJ2-3; 7 bases line up with TRBD2. Germline CDR1 SGHKS, CDR2 YYEKEE (reference sequence). The CDR3 covers 13 residues. V lost 0 bases, J lost 6 bases, and 1 base stayed unmatched.

The chain carries TRBV18 and TRBJ1-1, with D possibly being TRBD1 (6 bases). Germline V gives CDR1 KGHSH, CDR2 LQKENI. V lost 3 bases and J lost 5, with 16 bases in between. This CDR3 contains 15 residues. CDR3 loop: CASSPSQGFLTEAFF. In nucleotides, the CDR3 is TGTGCCAGCTCACCTTCCCAGGGGTTCTTAACTGAAGCTTTCTTT.

J is TRBJ2-3 and V is TRBV11-2, with TRBD2 matching over 9 bases. The J segment lost 6 bases and the V segment lost 5 bases, leaving 12 bases of the junction unmatched. The V gene's germline CDR1 is SGHAT and CDR2 FQNNGV. The CDR3 runs 16 residues. CDR3: CASSVSAGGPRDTQYF. CDR3 coding DNA: TGTGCCAGCAGCGTATCGGCGGGGGGGCCGCGTGATACGCAGTATTTT.

The CDR3 here is CAWSVARGSGNTIYF. The CDR3 coding sequence is TGTGCCTGGAGTGTGGCCAGGGGCTCTGGAAACACCATATATTTT. V gene TRBV30 combines with J gene TRBJ1-3; the D gene is possibly TRBD1 (6 bases). Germline V gene data show CDR1 as GTSNPN and CDR2 as SVGIG (reference sequence). The CDR3 sequence is 15 residues long. V lost 0 bases, J lost 0 bases, and 9 bases lay in between.

J is TRBJ2-2 and V is TRBV4-2; TRBD2 matches at 13 bases. The CDR3 runs to 16 residues. Germline CDR1 reads LGHNA; CDR2 reads YNFKEQ. The V gene end was trimmed by 4 bases and the J gene end by 7 bases; junction bases not matched to a gene: 6. The DNA for the CDR3 is TGTGCCAGCAGCCGGACTAGCGGGAGCTGGGGCGGGGAGCTGTTTTTT. As protein: CASSRTSGSWGGELFF.

CDR3 DNA sequence: TGTGCCAGTAGTATAGATCTCCAGGGGTACTACGAGCAGTACTTC. As protein: CASSIDLQGYYEQYF. The chain recombines TRBV19 with TRBJ2-7; TRBD1 might be the D (6 bases). V dropped 0 bases and J dropped 3 bases, with 12 bases sitting between them. Germline CDR1 LNHDA, CDR2 SQIVND (reference sequence). The CDR3 sequence is 15 residues long.

The chain joins TRBV28 to TRBJ2-1; TRBD2 matches at 10 bases. V gave up 8 bases and J gave up 9 bases; unmatched junction bases: 7. Germline V lookup: CDR1 MDHEN, CDR2 SYDVKM. The CDR3 totals 13 residues. CDR3 nucleotide sequence: TGTGCCAGCGATGCTAGCGGGAGTCTTGAGCAGTTCTTC. Amino acids: CASDASGSLEQFF.

This clone is categorized as medium-sized (0.01 to 0.1%). Other DNA sequences in this specimen translate into the identical CDR3. This chain connects TRBV7-3 to TRBJ2-3; 7 nucleotides agree with TRBD1. Trimming cost V 4 bases and J 1 base; bases outside gene matches: 5. Germline V gene data show CDR1 as SGHTA and CDR2 as FQGTGA. The CDR3 totals 15 residues. The CDR3 nucleotides read TGTGCCAGCAGCTCAACAGGGGTTGGCACAGATACGCAGTATTTT. Its translation is CASSSTGVGTDTQYF.

This rearrangement joins TRBV3-1 (or the pseudogene TRBV3-2) to TRBJ2-7; 12 bases align to TRBD1. The CDR3 contains 16 residues. After removal of 3 bases from V and 5 bases from J, the junction contained 8 bases not matched to a gene. CDR1 LGHDT and CDR2 YNNKEL come from the germline V gene (reference sequence). The CDR3 protein is CASSHSRGTGGHEQYF. DNA for the CDR3: TGTGCCAGCAGCCACAGCCGCGGGACAGGGGGCCACGAGCAGTACTTC.

The chain has TRBV27 and TRBJ1-6; D gene uncertain. CDR1 is MNHEY, CDR2 SMNVEV, per germline (reference sequence). The CDR3 has 17 residues. The V end was cut by 6 bases, the J end by 6 bases, with 21 bases between. The CDR3 reads CASSQKPPKGVNSPLHF. The DNA for the CDR3 is TGTGCCAGCAGCCAAAAACCGCCCAAGGGAGTTAATTCACCCCTCCACTTT.

This chain links TRBV19 with TRBJ2-7, with 14 bases matching TRBD2. CDR3 length: 16 amino acids. Looked up from germline, CDR1 is LNHDA and CDR2 is SQIVND (reference sequence). V lost 3 bases to trimming and J lost 9 bases; unmatched junction nucleotides: 10. CDR3 amino acids: CASSINLGLAGGGQYF. The CDR3, as DNA: TGTGCCAGTAGTATCAACCTCGGACTAGCGGGAGGCGGGCAGTACTTC.

The V and J genes are TRBV15 and TRBJ1-2; D not certain. The CDR3 is 14 amino acids. Trimming took 0 bases from V and 4 from J, leaving 9 bases between them. CDR1 is LNHNV and CDR2 is YYDKDF in the germline V gene (reference sequence). The CDR3 protein is CATSRDVTGYGYTF. CDR3 nucleotide sequence: TGTGCCACCAGCAGAGATGTAACGGGCTATGGCTACACCTTC.

This clone turned up a few times. The V call is TRBV9, the J call TRBJ2-3; D is unclear. In germline, CDR1 is SGDLS, CDR2 YYNGEE. The CDR3 consists of 12 residues. V shed 0 bases and J shed 3 bases, with 2 bases lying between them. The CDR3 spells CASSVATDTQYF. CDR3 sequence (DNA): TGTGCCAGCAGCGTAGCAACAGATACGCAGTATTTT. Supplemented by reference TRBV9 and TRBJ2-3, the full variable domain reads DSGVTQTPKHLITATGQRVTLRCSPRSGDLSVYWYQQSLDQGLQFLIQYYNGEERAKGNILERFSAQQFPDLHSELNLSSLELGDSALYFCASSVATDTQYFGPGTRLTVL.

V is TRBV2 and J is TRBJ2-5, with a tentative D call TRBD2 (6 bases). Germline V gene sequence: CDR1 SNHLY, CDR2 FYNNEI. This CDR3 contains 15 residues. V was clipped by 4 bases and J by 5 bases, with 17 bases between them. The CDR3 loop reads CASSASGTLSETQYF. The CDR3 nucleotides read TGTGCCAGCAGTGCGTCCGGGACTCTTTCGGAGACCCAGTACTTC.

The chain couples TRBV27 to TRBJ2-7, with 7 bases identical to TRBD1. The CDR3 has 15 amino acids. Unmatched junction bases numbered 10, after V lost 6 bases and J lost 2 bases. Germline V gene sequence: CDR1 MNHEY, CDR2 SMNVEV (reference sequence). Here the CDR3 reads CASRTTPGQTYEQYF. The CDR3, as DNA: TGTGCCAGCAGAACAACACCGGGACAGACCTACGAGCAGTACTTC.

This sequence joins TRBV9 and TRBJ1-4; D is uncertain. V shed 0 bases and J shed 6 bases, with 12 bases lying between them. The CDR3 covers 15 residues. CDR1 is SGDLS and CDR2 is YYNGEE in the germline V gene. CDR3 amino acids: CASSVAFQVDEKLFF. The CDR3 coding sequence is TGTGCCAGCAGCGTAGCTTTTCAGGTTGATGAAAAACTGTTTTTT.

This clone showed up just once. V usage is TRBV5-5 and J usage is TRBJ2-1; 15 bases align to TRBD2. V lost 4 bases and J lost 6; bases outside the gene matches: 8. CDR1 is SGHKS, CDR2 YYEKEE, per germline (reference sequence). The CDR3 is made up of 17 amino acids. The chain's CDR3 is CASSRGLAGGPVNEQFF. The CDR3 DNA sequence: TGTGCCAGCAGCCGCGGACTAGCGGGGGGGCCGGTCAATGAGCAGTTCTTC. The full variable domain, completed using reference TRBV5-5 and TRBJ2-1, is DAGVTQSPTHLIKTRGQQVTLRCSPISGHKSVSWYQQVLGQGPQFIFQYYEKEERGRGNFPDRFSARQFPNYSSELNVNALLLGDSALYLCASSRGLAGGPVNEQFFGPGTRLTVL.

The chain couples TRBV9 to TRBJ2-1; D unclear. V was shortened by 7 bases and J by 2 bases, with 4 bases between the two germline ends. The CDR3 extends over 11 amino acids. CDR1 and CDR2 (germline): SGDLS, YYNGEE. DNA for the CDR3: TGTGCCAGCGGCCCCTACAATGAGCAGTTCTTC. It codes for CASGPYNEQFF.

The CDR3 nucleotides are TGTGCCAGCAGTTGGACTAGCGGGGACCAAGAGACCCAGTACTTC. Its translation: CASSWTSGDQETQYF. This rearrangement joins TRBV6-2 or TRBV6-3 to TRBJ2-5; 12 nucleotides agree with TRBD2. With 4 bases clipped from V and 0 bases from J, the junction kept 0 bases outside the gene matches. CDR3 size: 15 residues. Germline assignment: CDR1 MNHEY and CDR2 SVGEGT.

This clone showed up just once. The CDR3 bases are TGTGCCACCAGTGCCGCAGGACAGGGTGCAGATACGCAGTATTTT. Encoded protein: CATSAAGQGADTQYF. The chain employs TRBV24-1 and TRBJ2-3; TRBD1 agrees at 8 bases. The germline gives CDR1 KGHDR, CDR2 SFDVKD. This CDR3 contains 15 residues. Losses at the gene ends were 5 bases for V and 4 bases for J; bases not matched to a gene: 7.

In nucleotides, the CDR3 is TGTGCCAGCAGCTGGACTAGCGGGGGGGCCGTGCAGTACTTC. As protein: CASSWTSGGAVQYF. V is TRBV6-2 or TRBV6-3 and J is TRBJ2-7; 15 nucleotides agree with TRBD2. CDR1 is MNHEY and CDR2 is SVGEGT in the germline V gene. This CDR3 comprises 14 residues. V shed 6 bases, J shed 9 bases, and the junction held 6 bases outside the gene matches.

The CDR3 loop is CAWSPGTSNYEQYF. The DNA for the CDR3 is TGTGCCTGGAGTCCCGGGACTTCCAACTACGAGCAGTACTTC. This chain connects TRBV30 to TRBJ2-7; tentative D call: TRBD2 (6 bases). Trimming shortened V by 2 bases and J by 3 bases, and 14 bases separated the two germline ends. This CDR3 has 14 amino acids. CDR1 is GTSNPN, CDR2 SVGIG, per germline (reference sequence).

This rearrangement joins TRBV4-1 to TRBJ2-3; D gene uncertain. Trimming stripped 0 bases from V and 4 bases from J, with 5 bases between. The germline V gene encodes CDR1 MGHRA and CDR2 YSYEKL. The CDR3 is 13 amino acids. The CDR3 nucleotides read TGCGCCAGCAGCCAAGATCTCGCAGATACGCAGTATTTT. It translates to CASSQDLADTQYF.

The J gene is TRBJ2-1, the V gene TRBV4-2; no clear D gene. The germline V gene encodes CDR1 LGHNA and CDR2 YNFKEQ. The CDR3 has 15 residues. With 3 bases removed from V and 1 base from J, the gap between germline ends came to 10 bases. CDR3 protein: CASSQRVSSYNEQFF. In nucleotides, the CDR3 is TGTGCCAGCAGCCAGAGAGTCTCGTCCTACAATGAGCAGTTCTTC.

The chain has TRBV10-3 and TRBJ2-1; tentatively, D is TRBD2 (5 bases). This CDR3 has 13 amino acids. V dropped 4 bases and J dropped 4 bases, with 8 bases sitting between them. Germline V gene sequence: CDR1 ENHRY, CDR2 SYGVKD. The CDR3 spells CAISVGSYNEQFF. Written as DNA, the CDR3 is TGTGCCATCAGTGTGGGGAGTTACAATGAGCAGTTCTTC.